These T cell receptor beta chains were read from a single sample in a study of PD-L1 blockade in urothelial cancer. TCRdb keeps only in-frame clones here, not all; method: immunoSEQ multiplex PCR. In the table there are 100,000 or so clones, about 90% of which are singletons. The sample consisted of PBMCs, taken around atezolizumab (anti-PD-L1) treatment. The receptors were gathered from a woman older than 75 with urothelial cancer. The CDR3 runs from the conserved cysteine through the conserved F or W. The D gene is left open where the match is weak. Not every row has a clone size; where given, it reads once, few, many or a size class.

V	D	J	size	CDR3	DNA
TRBV27	TRBD2	TRBJ2-1	-	CASSPIIAGAPYNEQFF	TGTGCCAGCAGTCCTATAATAGCGGGAGCCCCCTACAATGAGCAGTTCTTC
TRBV25-1	-	TRBJ2-5	-	CASSDTRSVRQETQYF	TGTGCCAGCAGTGACACCCGGTCGGTGAGGCAAGAGACCCAGTACTTC
TRBV11-3	TRBD1	TRBJ2-1	few	CASSRQGRNNEQFF	TGTGCCAGCAGCCGACAGGGAAGGAACAATGAGCAGTTCTTC
TRBV10-3	-	TRBJ1-1	-	CAISDGGGLNTEAFF	TGTGCCATCAGTGATGGGGGGGGTTTGAACACTGAAGCTTTCTTT
TRBV5-1	TRBD1	TRBJ1-1	-	CASSPGTGNTEAFF	TGCGCCAGCAGCCCGGGGACAGGGAACACTGAAGCTTTCTTT
TRBV27	TRBD1	TRBJ1-1	-	CASSPDRGGTEAFF	TGTGCCAGCAGTCCCGACAGGGGGGGGACTGAAGCTTTCTTT
TRBV4-2	-	TRBJ2-7	-	CASSQTGLTYEQYF	TGTGCCAGCAGCCAGACAGGCCTCACCTACGAGCAGTACTTC
TRBV19	-	TRBJ1-5	-	CASTPDSVNQPQHF	TGTGCCAGTACCCCGGACAGCGTCAATCAGCCCCAGCATTTT
TRBV30	-	TRBJ1-1	-	CAWRGRGARISEAFF	TGTGCCTGGAGGGGGAGGGGGGCGAGGATCTCAGAAGCTTTCTTT
TRBV2	TRBD1	TRBJ2-7	-	CASSVEQGAHEQYF	TGTGCCAGCAGTGTTGAACAGGGGGCCCACGAGCAGTACTTC
TRBV25-1	TRBD2	TRBJ2-7	-	CASSGSPGLVSYEQYF	TGTGCCAGCAGTGGTAGCCCGGGACTAGTTTCCTACGAGCAGTACTTC
TRBV9	TRBD1	TRBJ2-7	-	CASIPRQGIYEQYF	TGTGCCAGCATCCCCCGACAGGGGATTTACGAGCAGTACTTC
TRBV7-9	-	TRBJ2-7	-	CASSLAGNSYEQYF	TGTGCCAGCAGCTTAGCCGGGAACTCCTACGAGCAGTACTTC
TRBV14	TRBD1	TRBJ1-2	-	CASSPVATGRGYTF	TGTGCCAGCAGCCCCGTTGCGACAGGGAGGGGCTACACCTTC
TRBV9	-	TRBJ2-3	-	CASSVTPVADTQYF	TGTGCCAGCAGCGTAACCCCAGTTGCAGATACGCAGTATTTT
TRBV7-7	-	TRBJ1-1	-	CASSKEESTEAFF	TGTGCCAGCAGCAAGGAGGAGTCCACTGAAGCTTTCTTT
TRBV6-1	-	TRBJ2-7	-	CASSAAGTYDYEQYF	TGTGCCAGCAGTGCGGCCGGGACATACGACTACGAGCAGTACTTC
TRBV14	TRBD2	TRBJ2-1	-	CASSQIRLAGSSYNEQFF	TGTGCCAGCAGCCAGATCAGACTAGCCGGGAGCTCCTACAATGAGCAGTTCTTC
TRBV2	TRBD1	TRBJ1-3	-	CASSEAGGSGNTIYF	TGTGCCAGCAGTGAGGCAGGGGGCTCTGGAAACACCATATATTTT
TRBV11-3	-	TRBJ2-1	-	CASSHPRYNEQFF	TGTGCCAGCAGCCACCCCAGGTACAATGAGCAGTTCTTC